This T cell receptor (beta chain) originates from a study of beta chain features in type 1 diabetes (dated by TCRdb to the late 2010s). With respect to the entire study: Mean age, gender distribution, total cell number and subset yield were not different between patients and healthy donors. A total of under 120,000,000 sorted cells were examined across all samples, and RNA yield correlated strongly with the number of cells per subset. In the study, recently diagnosed type 1 diabetes patients and matched healthy donors were compared on the TCRB repertoires of their sorted circulating CD4+ T cell subsets. Naive and central memory subsets were obtained from all 30 or so donors, but regulatory and stem cell-like memory subsets were isolated from only 8 patients and roughly eight healthy donors.

Each donor gave one peripheral blood draw, averaging roughly 100 mL, which was collected into heparinised tubes. A BD FACSAria II was used to sort naive, central memory, regulatory and stem cell-like memory CD4+ T cells with a panel that included CD45RO, CCR7, CD25, CD127, CD95 and CD27. Purity was above 98% for every sorted population. PBMCs were isolated immediately by Lymphoprep density gradient centrifugation and stained directly without culture. Samples were stained and sorted in pairs, with one healthy donor and one patient per experiment, so that batch effects were minimized. General findings and caveats noted by the study authors: A moderate but significant shortening of TCRB CDR3 length was observed in type 1 diabetes patients in all four CD4+ subsets. At VDJ recombination sites, patients with type 1 diabetes made fewer insertions and deleted more nucleotides, a pattern implying thymic rearrangement abnormalities. HLA sub-analyses involved small numbers of individuals, so any influence of HLA type on TCRB rearrangement remained unresolved. Shorter templates might have been favored by PCR, but patient and control samples were amplified and corrected together, so both groups would have been affected equally by any skew. Because cDNA was sequenced instead of genomic DNA, activated cells with high expression could be over-represented, although the groups did not differ in activation or CD3 levels. Naive, central memory and regulatory TCRB repertoires appeared to be more similar among patients than among healthy donors.

Trimming removed 0 bases from V and 2 bases from J, leaving 11 bases between the germline ends. The CDR3 holds 16 amino acids from the cysteine to the phenylalanine. Only CDR3 DNA remains: 48 bases, in frame from the first base. Per the germline V gene, LGHNA is the CDR1 and YSLEER is the CDR2. This clone has more than one count but fewer than ten. What this receptor recognizes is not known. No per-base quality is available; no much larger clone lies one base away. The High Capacity cDNA Reverse Transcription Kit was used to reverse transcribe all of the isolated RNA, meaning that expressed TCRB transcripts were what got sequenced. Deep immunoSEQ sequencing was applied to naive, central memory and regulatory T cell samples, giving an average of about 3.7 million total reads per sample. After sorted cells were lysed in RLT buffer, RNA was extracted with DNase-treated RNeasy Micro or Mini kits, with the choice depending on cell number. Each cell subset was processed on its own to prevent cross-contamination, while patient and healthy donor samples were processed together. Using the immunoSEQ multiplex PCR, TCRB sequences were amplified from cDNA into 87-bp fragments spanning the CDR3 region. Amplicons were sequenced on the Illumina HiSeq platform. The authors processed their data as follows. PCR bias was corrected computationally using synthetic template baselines, and reads within Hamming distance 2 were collapsed, with unmergeable singletons discarded. By aligning reads against IMGT, V, D and J genes, CDR3 length, and insertions or deletions at six rearrangement sites were assigned. Within each subset, clonotype counts were normalized to sorted cell number, after which true diversity and Gini coefficients were computed with the tcR R package. Repertoire sharing was quantified using the overlap coefficient calculated on TCRB nucleotide sequences. Out-of-frame TCRB sequences from naive cells were analyzed to stand in for the pre-selection repertoire. The immuneACCESS repertoire file appears here via TCRdb, limited to in-frame rearrangements. These files lack a portion of the clones; in checked studies, under half of the deficit traces to unresolved V genes, and the cause of the others is not known. V and J calls and clone size are copied from that table; D and trimming were computed from the DNA. This sample lists approximately 400,000 clones; approximately 15% were detected once. The ten largest clones add up to under 0.02% of the sample.

Sequencing used naive CD4+ T cells from blood. The label giving this sample's cell subset or site can be read as: true naive CD4+ T cells. This clonotype originated in a woman younger than 30 in good health. The chain is made from TRBV4-3 and TRBJ2-1; the best D guess is TRBD2, with 6 bases matching. The DNA sequence is given as TGCGCCAGCAGCCAAGAGTGGGGCGGGACCTACAATGAGCAGTTCTTC. The resulting protein is CASSQEWGGTYNEQFF.